This TCR beta chain was observed in a study of control samples from healthy donors and cancer patients. TCRdb's copy holds only in-frame clones and misses some; the assay was immunoSEQ multiplex PCR. The sample holds about 150,000 clones; more than 85% are singletons and the top ten take over 2%. This clone was counted a single time. The germline gives CDR1 LNHNV, CDR2 YYDKDF (reference sequence). This CDR3 has 18 residues. The V gene lost 3 bases and the J gene lost 3 bases, with 22 bases spanning the gap. The chain recombines TRBV15 with TRBJ2-3; D might be TRBD2 (6 bases). The sequence came from a man aged 45-65 years in good health. Sequencing used blood. In DNA, the CDR3 is TGTGCCACCAGCAGTTCGATGGGAAGACTAGACGGGACAGATACGCAGTATTTT. As protein: CATSSSMGRLDGTDTQYF.